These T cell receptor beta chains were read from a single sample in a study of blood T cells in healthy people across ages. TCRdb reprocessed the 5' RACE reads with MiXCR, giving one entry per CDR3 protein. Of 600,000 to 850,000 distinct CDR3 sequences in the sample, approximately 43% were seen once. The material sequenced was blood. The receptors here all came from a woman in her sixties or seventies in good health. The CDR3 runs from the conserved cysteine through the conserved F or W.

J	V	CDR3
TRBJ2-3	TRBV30	CAQERGRTDTQYF
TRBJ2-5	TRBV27	CVSSFGLAGGLSSETQYF
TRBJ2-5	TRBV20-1	CSARLAGGPDNEQYF
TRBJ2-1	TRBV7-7	CASSLGEQNNEQFF
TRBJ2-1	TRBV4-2	CASSQEKGATGNEQFF
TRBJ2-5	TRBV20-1	CSASTLAGRIGETQYF
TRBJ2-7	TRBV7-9	CASSSPTGGEQYF
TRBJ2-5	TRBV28	CASRPNAGGDRETQYF
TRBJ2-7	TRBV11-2	CASTPGPFYEQYF
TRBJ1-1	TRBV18	CASSPPYRANTEAFF
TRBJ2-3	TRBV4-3	CASSGRGQGTDTQYF
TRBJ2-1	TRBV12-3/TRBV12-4	CASSFGTSGVEQFF
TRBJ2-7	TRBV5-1	CASSLAPGQPGSYEQYF
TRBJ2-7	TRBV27	CASSHQETGSEQYF
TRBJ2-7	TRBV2	CASSESLNPYEQYF
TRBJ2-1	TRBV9	CASSAGGMPSSYNEQFF
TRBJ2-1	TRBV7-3	CASSSREIGEQFF
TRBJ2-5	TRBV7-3	CASSLDGDGETQYF
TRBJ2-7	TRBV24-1	CATSDFPEDRGGSDQYF
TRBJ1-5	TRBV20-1	CSARKGLSNQPQHF
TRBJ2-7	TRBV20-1	CSARPGTRGYEQYF
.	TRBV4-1	CASSQVRSRGTTYEQYF
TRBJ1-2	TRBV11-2	CASSLGTFGDGYTF
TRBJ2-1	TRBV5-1	CASSPYGVSYNEQFF
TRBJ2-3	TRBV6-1	CAAAPDSTDTQYF
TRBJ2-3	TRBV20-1	CSAGYRGTSGDTQYF
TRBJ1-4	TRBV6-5	CACRLQGGDEKLFF
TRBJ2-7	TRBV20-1	CSARDLRTSGDSDEQYF
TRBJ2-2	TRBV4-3	CASSQDPIGQGTGELFF
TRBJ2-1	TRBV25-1	CASSELGKEGNEQFF
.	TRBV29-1	CSVQGVMEYEQYF
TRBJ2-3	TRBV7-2	CASSFGTGGFTDTQYF
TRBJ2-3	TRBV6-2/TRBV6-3	CASSSRTSGSGRTDTQYF
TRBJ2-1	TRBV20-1	CSARRAKHPYNEQFF
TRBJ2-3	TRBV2	CASTLQGRGSPRSQYF
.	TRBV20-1	CSARRGLIFHEQYF
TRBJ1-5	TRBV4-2	CASSQEGAGSQPQHF
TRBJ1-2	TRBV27	CASSPIMTGTNYGYTF
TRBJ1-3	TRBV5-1	CASSWDGGSGNTIYF
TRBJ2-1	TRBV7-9	CANSPRGGVEFF
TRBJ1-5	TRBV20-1	CSARIGGDRNQPQHF
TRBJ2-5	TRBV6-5	CASSYPGGTETQYF
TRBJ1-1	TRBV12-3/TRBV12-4	CASRGQMNTEAFF
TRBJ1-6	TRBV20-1	CSAKYREGDNSPLHF
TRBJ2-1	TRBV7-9	CASSLSDIGQFF
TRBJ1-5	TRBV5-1	CASSLGQGGGQPQHF
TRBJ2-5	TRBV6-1	CASSGDGQEAQYF
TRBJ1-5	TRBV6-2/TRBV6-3	CASSYGTGGFNQPQHF